The following is a T cell receptor (beta chain) sequence with its context. Its antigen is not known. Time point of the sample: week 23, last vaccination. One vaccine dose held 300 ug of mutant IDH1 20-mer peptide and came with topical imiquimod. New astrocytomas of WHO grade 3 or 4 that were IDH1-mutant and ATRX-lost were found in the donors. TCRdb's copy holds only in-frame clones and misses some; the assay was immunoSEQ multiplex PCR. Among tens of thousands of clones, approximately 80% were seen once, and the ten largest hold 6.2%. This specimen comes from a study of a mutant IDH1 vaccine in newly diagnosed glioma. The length of the CDR3 is 14 residues. J was trimmed by 4 bases and V by 7 bases; bases with no gene match: 9. Germline CDR1 reads SNHLY; CDR2 reads FYNNEI.

The input for sequencing was PBMCs, taken from a glioma patient whose treatment included an IDH1 peptide vaccine. V usage is TRBV2 and J usage is TRBJ2-5, with TRBD1 identical over 7 bases. This TCR derives from a man between 40 and 49 years old with glioma. CDR3 nucleotides: TGTGCCAGCACCCGAGGGGGACAGAGAGAGACCCAGTACTTC. This sequence encodes CASTRGGQRETQYF.